The next 16 T cell receptor beta chains were all read from a single sample in a study of CXCR3-negative and CXCR3-positive naive CD8 T cells. General observations from the study: Naive cells with CXCR3 showed TRB CDR3s that were more hydrophobic than those in CXCR3-negative naive cells.

Carrying UMI labels, the TRB cDNA libraries were prepared through 5' RACE. Following a re-call of the 5' RACE reads, TCRdb has one entry per CDR3 protein and lacks DNA. The specimen's table records approximately 100,000 distinct CDR3 sequences. No antigens are known for them. The sequenced sample consisted of naive CXCR3+ CD8+ T cells from blood. The subset denotes: CD45RO-CCR7+CD27+CD95- naive CD8+ T cells expressing CXCR3 (TNR3+). The receptors come from a human donor in good health. Some clones in this sample may be carry-over from other donors' samples.

The V gene is TRBV29-1, the J gene TRBJ2-7; absent DNA, TCRdb's TRBD1 call cannot be checked. The CDR3 is 12 amino acids. CDR1 SQVTM and CDR2 ANQGSEA come from the germline V gene. CDR3 residues: CSVVGTGGEQYF.

V is TRBV28 and J is TRBJ2-5. Germline V gives CDR1 MDHEN, CDR2 SYDVKM. The CDR3 is made up of 13 amino acids. The CDR3 loop reads CASSQPTQETQYF.

The chain uses TRBV29-1 and TRBJ2-5; TCRdb's assignment of TRBD2 cannot be checked, as there is no DNA. CDR3 length: 16 amino acids. Germline V lookup: CDR1 SQVTM, CDR2 ANQGSEA. CDR3 amino acids: CSVEGPSGQIQETQYF. Supplemented by reference TRBV29-1 and TRBJ2-5, the full variable domain reads SAVISQKPSRDICQRGTSLTIQCQVDSQVTMMFWYRQQPGQSLTLIATANQGSEATYESGFVIDKFPISRPNLTFSTLTVSNMSPEDSSIYLCSVEGPSGQIQETQYFGPGTRLLVL.

V and J are TRBV27 and TRBJ2-7; TCRdb selects TRBD1, and the lack of DNA leaves this call unchecked. The CDR3 covers 14 residues. Germline values: CDR1 MNHEY, CDR2 SMNVEV (reference sequence). The CDR3 spells CASSPSGTAYEQYF.

The chain joins TRBV29-1 to TRBJ1-2. The germline V gene has CDR1 SQVTM and CDR2 ANQGSEA. The CDR3 is 14 residues long. The CDR3 is CSVYQAPANYGYTF.

The J gene is TRBJ2-1, the V gene TRBV5-1; the D call from TCRdb, TRBD1, cannot be confirmed without DNA. Per the germline V gene, CDR1 is SGHRS and CDR2 is YFSETQ. The CDR3 extends over 17 amino acids. CDR3: CASSPLQTGPSYNEQFF.

The chain couples TRBV29-1 to TRBJ1-2. From germline, CDR1 is SQVTM and CDR2 ANQGSEA. The CDR3 is 13 residues long. CDR3 sequence reads: CSVEDREDYGYTF.

CDR3 amino acids: CASSRTGTSGGAIGDTQYF. This sequence joins TRBV4-1 and TRBJ2-3; lacking DNA, the TRBD2 call made by TCRdb goes unchecked. The germline CDR1 and CDR2 sequences are MGHRA and YSYEKL. CDR3 length: 19 amino acids.

The rearrangement links TRBV6-5 to TRBJ1-1; TCRdb proposes TRBD1, but this gene call is untestable without DNA. The CDR3 extends over 14 amino acids. Germline CDR1 MNHEY, CDR2 SVGAGI. The CDR3 protein is CASRSTGGRTEAFF.

The chain employs TRBV29-1 and TRBJ2-5; lacking DNA, the TRBD1 call made by TCRdb goes unchecked. The CDR3 is 13 residues long. CDR1 is SQVTM and CDR2 is ANQGSEA in the germline V gene. CDR3 protein: CSAQGASQETQYF.

The V and J genes are TRBV20-1 and TRBJ2-1; TCRdb gives TRBD1 as the D gene, but with no DNA this cannot be confirmed. CDR1 and CDR2 from the germline V gene are DFQATT and SNEGSKA (reference sequence). The CDR3 consists of 16 residues. CDR3 amino acids: CSAPPVGDRGLDEQFF.

The chain uses TRBV20-1 and TRBJ2-1; TCRdb reports TRBD2, a call that lacks DNA to check it against. There are 15 residues in the CDR3. Germline CDR1 DFQATT, CDR2 SNEGSKA (reference sequence). This CDR3 is CSAPAWASGYNEQFF.

V gene TRBV7-9 combines with J gene TRBJ2-5; lacking DNA, the TRBD1 call made by TCRdb goes unchecked. CDR1 is SEHNR and CDR2 is FQNEAQ in the germline V gene (reference sequence). The CDR3 length is 14 residues. The CDR3 spells CASSPWASQETQYF.

The CDR3 region is CASTSGTVITEAFF. V gene TRBV12-3 or TRBV12-4 combines with J gene TRBJ1-1; the D gene TCRdb calls, TRBD1, cannot be checked with no DNA. The CDR3 has 14 amino acids.

The chain couples TRBV20-1 to TRBJ1-3. The CDR3 consists of 16 residues. The V gene's germline CDR1 is DFQATT and CDR2 SNEGSKA (reference sequence). CDR3 sequence: CSARDPTGYSGNTIYF.

The V and J genes are TRBV6-4 and TRBJ2-3; the D call from TCRdb, TRBD1, cannot be confirmed without DNA. CDR1 MRHNA and CDR2 SNTAGT come from the germline V gene. This CDR3 contains 14 residues. The CDR3 sequence: CASSGSTAPDTQYF.